A selection of T cell receptor beta chains follows, all from one sample in a study of Graves' ophthalmopathy and Graves' hyperthyroidism. MiXCR was run by TCRdb on the multiplex PCR reads, yielding one entry per CDR3 protein. The data show 300,000 to 400,000 distinct CDR3 sequences, approximately 18% seen once. Material: peripheral blood. These receptors were collected from an adult woman with stable Graves' hyperthyroidism. Each CDR3 is given with its conserved first and last residue. Fields, in order: J gene, D gene, clone size, V gene, CDR3 protein, CDR3 DNA. A D gene is named only where the DNA matches it firmly. The listing skips clone size in some rows; elsewhere it reads once, few, many or a size class.

TRBJ1-3	-	many	TRBV4-3	CASSQGVVGNTIYF	TGCGCCAGCAGCCAAGGGGTAGTCGGAAACACCATATATTTT
TRBJ2-7	-	many	TRBV27	CASSTAAGRGGYEQYF	TGTGCCAGCAGTACTGCGGCGGGCAGGGGGGGTTACGAGCAGTACTTC
TRBJ2-7	-	many	TRBV7-2	CASSLGVGASYEQYF	TGTGCCAGCAGCTTAGGTGTGGGGGCCTCCTACGAGCAGTACTTC
TRBJ2-7	TRBD1	many	TRBV28	CASSPRTGSSYEQYF	TGTGCCAGCAGTCCGCGGACAGGCAGCTCCTACGAGCAGTACTTC
TRBJ2-7	-	many	TRBV11-1	CASSSPEGLAYEQYF	TGTGCCAGCAGCTCCCCCGAAGGACTCGCCTACGAGCAGTACTTC
TRBJ2-5	-	many	TRBV6-2/TRBV6-3	CASSWTDLRETQYF	TGTGCCAGCAGCTGGACAGATCTGCGAGAGACCCAGTACTTC
TRBJ2-5	-	-	TRBV29-1	CSVVYETQYF	TGCAGCGTTGTGTACGAGACCCAGTACTTC
TRBJ2-7	TRBD1	many	TRBV20-1	CSARDMDRVNYEQYF	TGCAGTGCTAGAGATATGGACAGGGTGAATTACGAGCAGTACTTC
TRBJ1-1	-	many	TRBV3-1	CASSPFSGNTEAFF	TGTGCCAGCAGCCCTTTTAGCGGAAACACTGAAGCTTTCTTT
TRBJ1-1	-	many	TRBV4-3	CASSQDRDTEAFF	TGCGCCAGCAGCCAAGATCGCGACACTGAAGCTTTCTTT
TRBJ1-1	-	once	TRBV6-2/TRBV6-3	CASSYKGDTEAFF	TGTGCCAGCAGTTACAAAGGGGACACTGAAGCTTTCTTT
TRBJ1-1	TRBD1	-	TRBV12-3/TRBV12-4	CASSQGQGRMVLAFF	TGTGCCAGCAGCCAAGGACAGGGCCGCATGGTTTTAGCTTTCTTT
TRBJ1-1	-	many	TRBV28	CASSWGTVNTEAFF	TGTGCCAGCAGTTGGGGGACCGTGAACACTGAAGCTTTCTTT
TRBJ2-7	TRBD1	many	TRBV19	CARPGQKDYEQYF	TGTGCCAGACCGGGACAGAAGGACTACGAGCAGTACTTC
TRBJ1-6	-	many	TRBV7-2	CASSLNYRGRGDSPLHF	TGTGCCAGCAGCTTAAACTATAGGGGCAGGGGCGATTCACCCCTCCACTTT
TRBJ1-1	-	few	TRBV5-1	CASSQQLDGNTEAFF	TGCGCCAGCAGCCAGCAACTGGACGGAAACACTGAAGCTTTCTTT
TRBJ2-7	-	-	TRBV20-1	CSARRPGSSYEQYF	TGCAGTGCTAGGCGTCCGGGCAGTTCCTACGAGCAGTACTTC
TRBJ2-3	-	-	TRBV5-1	CASSGSGAGDTQYF	TGCGCCAGCAGCGGCTCGGGAGCGGGAGATACGCAGTATTTT
TRBJ2-2	-	many	TRBV10-1	CASSDPGKRSGELFF	TGCGCCAGCAGTGACCCGGGAAAACGAAGCGGGGAGCTGTTTTTT
TRBJ2-5	-	many	TRBV11-2	CASSLVQGQETQYF	TGTGCCAGCAGCTTAGTGCAGGGGCAAGAGACCCAGTACTTC
TRBJ1-2	-	many	TRBV11-2	CASSLDVGSYGYTF	TGTGCCAGCAGCTTAGATGTAGGGTCCTATGGCTACACCTTC
TRBJ2-7	-	-	TRBV18	CASSPRSDLYEQYF	TGTGCCAGCTCACCCCGGTCTGATCTCTACGAGCAGTACTTC
TRBJ1-1	TRBD1	-	TRBV12-3/TRBV12-4	CASETGTGMNTEAFF	TGTGCCAGCGAGACCGGGACAGGGATGAACACTGAAGCTTTCTTT
TRBJ2-5	-	many	TRBV12-3/TRBV12-4	CASRFSVGTQYF	TGTGCCAGCAGGTTCAGCGTGGGGACCCAGTACTTC
TRBJ2-2	-	many	TRBV4-3	CASSQVLPNTGELFF	TGCGCCAGCAGCCAAGTCCTCCCTAACACCGGGGAGCTGTTTTTT
TRBJ1-5	-	-	TRBV28	CASSLGGQPHHNQPQHF	TGTGCCAGCAGTTTAGGTGGACAGCCACACCACAATCAGCCCCAGCATTTT
TRBJ1-1	-	many	TRBV12-3/TRBV12-4	CASIQRGSPERAEAFF	TGTGCCAGCATCCAACGAGGCAGTCCAGAACGGGCTGAAGCTTTCTTT
TRBJ2-3	TRBD2	-	TRBV20-1	CSARDLSGRLGDTQYF	TGCAGTGCTAGAGATCTGAGCGGGAGATTGGGAGATACGCAGTATTTT
TRBJ1-5	-	many	TRBV20-1	CSARQGTAGNQPQHF	TGCAGTGCTAGACAGGGGACTGCGGGCAATCAGCCCCAGCATTTT
TRBJ2-5	TRBD2	-	TRBV6-5	CASSYSFAGTSEETQYF	TGTGCCAGCAGTTACTCCTTTGCGGGGACTAGCGAGGAGACCCAGTACTTC
TRBJ2-5	TRBD1	many	TRBV4-1	CASSPRQGVAETQYF	TGCGCCAGCAGCCCCCGACAGGGAGTAGCAGAGACCCAGTACTTC
TRBJ2-4	-	-	TRBV3-1	CASSQEGLWQLSAKNIQYF	TGTGCCAGCAGCCAAGAGGGTCTTTGGCAGCTAAGCGCCAAAAACATTCAGTACTTC
TRBJ2-7	-	many	TRBV11-1	CASSHGGALREQYF	TGTGCCAGCAGCCATGGGGGTGCCTTGAGGGAGCAGTACTTC
TRBJ1-1	-	once	TRBV30	CALTQGPGGDEAFF	TGTGCCCTAACGCAGGGTCCGGGTGGGGATGAAGCTTTCTTT
TRBJ1-5	-	-	TRBV19	CASRTGMEQPQHF	TGTGCCAGTAGAACAGGGATGGAACAGCCCCAGCATTTT
TRBJ2-2	-	many	TRBV27	CASSRSWSGELFF	TGTGCCAGCAGCCGATCTTGGTCCGGGGAGCTGTTTTTT
TRBJ2-7	TRBD1	many	TRBV7-2	CASSVREGTGQLVQYF	TGTGCCAGCAGCGTACGTGAAGGGACAGGACAACTCGTACAGTACTTC
TRBJ1-2	-	-	TRBV12-3/TRBV12-4	CASSFKGSYGYTF	TGTGCCAGCAGTTTTAAGGGATCCTATGGCTACACCTTC
TRBJ2-2	-	-	TRBV10-2	CASSFSSTGELFF	TGCGCCAGCAGCTTCTCGTCCACCGGGGAGCTGTTTTTT
TRBJ1-5	-	many	TRBV5-8	CASSLIRGPGQPQHF	TGTGCCAGCAGCCTTATCAGGGGCCCGGGCCAGCCCCAGCATTTT
TRBJ2-7	TRBD2	many	TRBV6-2/TRBV6-3	CASSSLLASSYEQYF	TGTGCCAGCAGCTCGTTACTAGCGAGCTCCTACGAGCAGTACTTC
TRBJ2-5	TRBD1	many	TRBV5-1	CASSTGTGRTLTQYF	TGCGCCAGCAGCACCGGGACAGGCCGTACGTTGACCCAGTACTTC
TRBJ2-7	TRBD1	many	TRBV19	CASSIPGQFYEQYF	TGTGCCAGTAGTATACCGGGACAGTTCTACGAGCAGTACTTC
TRBJ2-7	-	-	TRBV6-4	CATQNAHGGGNEQYF	TGTGCTACCCAGAATGCCCATGGAGGTGGTAACGAGCAGTACTTC
TRBJ1-2	-	few	TRBV3-1	CASSPQQDYGYTF	TGTGCCAGCAGCCCCCAACAGGACTATGGCTACACCTTC
TRBJ1-1	TRBD1	many	TRBV11-2	CASSTGQGARNTEAFF	TGTGCCAGCAGCACGGGACAGGGAGCCCGGAACACTGAAGCTTTCTTT
TRBJ1-2	-	many	TRBV5-1	CASSHGQFPYGYTF	TGCGCCAGCAGCCATGGGCAATTCCCTTATGGCTACACCTTC
TRBJ1-5	TRBD1	-	TRBV20-1	CSASAAGQGGRNQPQHF	TGCAGTGCTAGTGCAGCGGGACAGGGGGGGCGCAATCAGCCCCAGCATTTT
TRBJ1-5	-	many	TRBV28	CASSLGGPTGQPQHF	TGTGCCAGCAGTTTGGGCGGCCCGACGGGTCAGCCCCAGCATTTT
TRBJ2-7	TRBD2	few	TRBV6-1	CASSRRPSGSEQYF	TGTGCCAGCAGCCGAAGACCTAGCGGGAGCGAGCAGTACTTC
TRBJ2-7	-	many	TRBV11-2	CASSLGPAQYF	TGTGCCAGCAGCTTAGGCCCCGCGCAGTACTTC
TRBJ2-5	TRBD2	many	TRBV24-1	CATSDSNGRAKKTQYF	TGTGCCACCAGTGATTCGAACGGGAGGGCGAAAAAGACCCAGTACTTC
TRBJ2-7	TRBD2	many	TRBV4-1	CASSQERLAGGNEQYF	TGCGCCAGCAGCCAAGAGAGGCTAGCGGGAGGTAACGAGCAGTACTTC